These 26 T cell receptor beta chains were sequenced from one sample in a study of blood T cell repertoires in COVID-19. TCRdb keeps only in-frame clones here, not all; method: immunoSEQ multiplex PCR. The table has 360,000 or so clones, roughly 90% seen once. Sequencing used PBMCs or T cells enriched from blood (not recorded which). The receptors were gathered from a woman in her twenties or thirties who had recovered from COVID-19.

The chain combines TRBV7-6 with TRBJ2-5; 8 bases line up with TRBD2. The CDR3 is made up of 16 amino acids. With V trimmed by 3 bases and J by 0 bases, 6 bases remained unmatched. Germline lookup yields CDR1 SGHVS and CDR2 FNYEAQ. The CDR3 sequence: CASSLTSETNQETQYF. CDR3 DNA sequence: TGTGCCAGCAGCTTGACTAGCGAGACCAACCAAGAGACCCAGTACTTC.

The chain recombines TRBV13 with TRBJ2-3; no firm D call. From germline, CDR1 is PRHDT and CDR2 FYEKMQ (reference sequence). The CDR3 is 15 amino acids. The germline V and J ends were trimmed by 2 bases and 0 bases, with 9 bases remaining between them. The CDR3 loop is CASSLPGLSTDTQYF. The DNA for the CDR3 is TGTGCCAGCAGCTTACCGGGTCTGAGCACAGATACGCAGTATTTT.

CDR3: CASSPGQGVTEAFF. The CDR3 nucleotides read TGTGCCAGCAGCCCCGGACAGGGGGTCACTGAAGCTTTCTTT. V gene TRBV13 combines with J gene TRBJ1-1; 10 nucleotides match TRBD1. The CDR3 is 14 amino acids. Germline V gene data show CDR1 as PRHDT and CDR2 as FYEKMQ (reference sequence). The trim removed 5 bases at V and 4 bases at J, leaving 4 bases unmatched.

This chain connects TRBV3-1 (or the pseudogene TRBV3-2) to TRBJ2-2, with 9 bases identical to TRBD1. Germline trimming cut 5 bases from V and 6 bases from J; bases unmatched to any gene: 10. CDR1 is LGHDT, CDR2 YNNKEL, per germline (reference sequence). The CDR3 is made up of 16 amino acids. The CDR3 sequence is CASSSQGAGGAGELFF. CDR3 sequence (DNA): TGTGCCAGCAGCTCACAGGGGGCCGGGGGTGCCGGGGAGCTGTTTTTT.

The chain links TRBV18 to TRBJ1-5; D is possibly TRBD1 (6 bases). Trimming removed 4 bases from V and 5 bases from J, with 9 bases in between. The CDR3 sequence is 13 residues long. In germline, CDR1 is KGHSH, CDR2 LQKENI. This CDR3 is CASSRTADQPQHF. CDR3 in DNA: TGTGCCAGCTCACGGACAGCCGATCAGCCCCAGCATTTT.

The chain carries TRBV28 and TRBJ1-1; 8 bases fit TRBD1. From germline, CDR1 is MDHEN and CDR2 SYDVKM. The trim removed 10 bases at V and 7 bases at J, leaving 8 bases unmatched. There are 12 residues in the CDR3. CDR3 nucleotide sequence: TGTGCCATCGGACAGGGTGAGATTGAAGCTTTCTTT. Protein sequence: CAIGQGEIEAFF. The full variable domain, in which reference TRBV28 and TRBJ1-1 provide the parts outside the CDR3, is DVKVTQSSRYLVKRTGEKVFLECVQDMDHENMFWYRQDPGLGLRLIYFSYDVKMKEKGDIPEGYSVSREKKERFSLILESASTNQTSMYLCAIGQGEIEAFFGQGTRLTVV.

The genes are TRBV5-1 and TRBJ2-1, with 11 bases that match TRBD2. Germline V lookup: CDR1 SGHRS, CDR2 YFSETQ. The CDR3 runs to 15 residues. The J segment lost 4 bases and the V segment lost 7 bases, leaving 7 bases of the junction unmatched. Here the CDR3 DNA reads TGCGCCAGCGACCTTGGGACTAGCGGTTACAATGAGCAGTTCTTC. It encodes CASDLGTSGYNEQFF.

The V and J genes are TRBV7-2 and TRBJ1-6; perhaps TRBD1 as D (6 bases). V gave up 1 base and J gave up 6 bases, with 16 bases separating them. This CDR3 has 17 residues. Per germline, CDR1 SGHTA and CDR2 FQGNSA. CDR3 nucleotides: TGTGCCAGCAGCTTAGTTCGGGGGGCTGATCTTAATTCACCCCTCCACTTT. This sequence encodes CASSLVRGADLNSPLHF.

The V gene is TRBV27, the J gene TRBJ1-3, with D possibly matching TRBD1 (6 bases). CDR1 and CDR2 (germline): MNHEY, SMNVEV (reference sequence). The CDR3 is 17 amino acids. V lost 6 bases to trimming and J lost 0 bases, with 18 bases between them. The CDR3 DNA reads as TGTGCCAGCAGGCCCCGGGGGGACACATCCTCTGGAAACACCATATATTTT. This gives the protein CASRPRGDTSSGNTIYF.

The rearrangement links TRBV19 to TRBJ2-2; perhaps TRBD1 as D (6 bases). V lost 4 bases and J 3 bases, leaving 18 bases between the germline ends. This CDR3 has 17 amino acids. The V gene's germline CDR1 is LNHDA and CDR2 SQIVND (reference sequence). The CDR3 region has the DNA TGTGCCAGTAGTACCTCTTTCGGGACACAATACACCGGGGAGCTGTTTTTT. Protein: CASSTSFGTQYTGELFF.

Remarks on this clone: Other DNA sequences in the same sample also yield this CDR3. This chain uses TRBV11-3 with TRBJ2-3; 7 bases fit TRBD2. Germline V gene data show CDR1 as SGHNT and CDR2 as YENEEA. This CDR3 is 14 amino acids long. V lost 3 bases to trimming and J lost 3 bases; unmatched junction nucleotides: 3. The CDR3 DNA follows: TGTGCCAGCAGCTTGGGCGGGGGTACAGATACGCAGTATTTT. Residues: CASSLGGGTDTQYF. Using reference TRBV11-3 and TRBJ2-3 for the parts outside the CDR3, the full variable domain is EAGVVQSPRYKIIEKKQPVAFWCNPISGHNTLYWYLQNLGQGPELLIRYENEEAVDDSQLPKDRFSAERLKGVDSTLKIQPAELGDSAVYLCASSLGGGTDTQYFGPGTRLTVL.

This clone is a singleton in its sample. This CDR3 reads CASSLVGGETQYF. The CDR3 DNA is TGCGCCAGCAGCTTGGTTGGGGGGGAGACCCAGTACTTC. This chain uses TRBV5-1 with TRBJ2-5; TRBD2 might be the D (6 bases). Trimming left V 0 bases short and J 5 bases short, with 8 bases between. This CDR3 comprises 13 residues. CDR1 and CDR2 from the germline V gene are SGHRS and YFSETQ.

The chain is built from TRBV15 and TRBJ1-5; D gene ambiguous. The CDR3 consists of 15 residues. V was pared by 0 bases and J by 6 bases, with 12 bases between. Germline loops: CDR1 LNHNV, CDR2 YYDKDF (reference sequence). The DNA for the CDR3 is TGTGCCACCAGCAGAGATGTGGGCGCGAGTCAGCCCCAGCATTTT. Translated: CATSRDVGASQPQHF.

This chain uses TRBV27 with TRBJ2-1; 8 bases align to TRBD2. The V and J ends lost 3 bases and 1 base, in that order; junction bases with no gene match: 5. Per germline, CDR1 MNHEY and CDR2 SMNVEV (reference sequence). CDR3 length equals 16 residues. The CDR3: CASSFSLAASYNEQFF. The CDR3 DNA sequence: TGTGCCAGCAGTTTCTCACTAGCGGCTTCCTACAATGAGCAGTTCTTC.

V usage is TRBV29-1 and J usage is TRBJ1-2; possible D gene TRBD1, 5 bases. V lost 1 base, J lost 8 bases, and 14 bases lay in between. The CDR3 has 13 residues. Looked up from germline, CDR1 is SQVTM and CDR2 is ANQGSEA. The DNA for the CDR3 is TGCAGCGTTGAAGGCGGGGGATCTGGCGGCTACACCTTC. Residues: CSVEGGGSGGYTF.

The DNA for the CDR3 is TGTGCCAGCATGGACTCCCGACTTGGCAGGCCCGAGCAGTACTTC. Its translation is CASMDSRLGRPEQYF. The rearrangement joins TRBV3-1 (or the pseudogene TRBV3-2) to TRBJ2-7; D perhaps matches TRBD2 (5 bases). The CDR3 runs to 15 residues. The germline CDR1 and CDR2 sequences are LGHDT and YNNKEL (reference sequence). The V end lost 7 bases, the J end lost 6 bases, and 22 bases lay between the germline ends.

The J gene is TRBJ1-5, the V gene TRBV19; 10 nucleotides agree with TRBD1. V lost 6 bases to trimming and J lost 5 bases; unmatched junction nucleotides: 7. The CDR3 has 15 amino acids. In germline, CDR1 is LNHDA, CDR2 SQIVND (reference sequence). CDR3 region: CASSLTGGWDQPQHF. The CDR3 DNA is TGTGCCAGTAGCCTGACAGGGGGCTGGGATCAGCCCCAGCATTTT.

Points on this clone: The same CDR3 also results from other DNA sequences found in this sample. The rearrangement links TRBV10-3 to TRBJ1-1; D gene uncertain. The CDR3 is 12 amino acids. V was pared by 4 bases and J by 1 base, with 4 bases between. Germline-derived CDR1 and CDR2 are ENHRY and SYGVKD. This CDR3 reads CAISVRNTEAFF. Here the CDR3 DNA reads TGTGCCATCAGTGTCAGGAACACTGAAGCTTTCTTT.

The rearrangement joins TRBV2 to TRBJ2-1; D is uncertain. The V end was cut by 7 bases, the J end by 4 bases, with 23 bases between. From germline, CDR1 is SNHLY and CDR2 FYNNEI. The CDR3 extends over 17 amino acids. The DNA for the CDR3 is TGTGCCAGCACTAGAACGGCTCCAGCCTATATGTACAATGAGCAGTTCTTC. This encodes CASTRTAPAYMYNEQFF.

This chain links TRBV2 with TRBJ1-2; 7 bases match TRBD1. The CDR3 length is 14 residues. The V gene end was trimmed by 1 base and the J gene end by 8 bases; junction bases not matched to a gene: 7. The germline CDR1 and CDR2 sequences are SNHLY and FYNNEI. The CDR3 sequence is CASSEDRGDGGYTF. CDR3 nucleotides: TGTGCCAGCAGTGAAGACAGGGGAGACGGAGGCTACACCTTC.

The genes are TRBV7-2 and TRBJ2-3, with 10 bases fitting TRBD2. V lost 2 bases and J lost 6; bases outside the gene matches: 5. CDR1 and CDR2 (germline): SGHTA, FQGNSA. CDR3 length: 15 amino acids. CDR3 sequence: CASSLMLAGVDTQYF. As DNA, the CDR3 is TGTGCCAGCAGCTTAATGCTAGCGGGAGTGGATACGCAGTATTTT.

V usage is TRBV7-2 and J usage is TRBJ1-6; 8 bases are shared with TRBD1. There are 16 residues in the CDR3. Germline CDR1 SGHTA, CDR2 FQGNSA. J was trimmed by 7 bases and V by 4 bases; bases with no gene match: 9. The CDR3 region has the DNA TGTGCCAGCAGCTCAAGAGGGACAGGCAAGAATTCACCCCTCCACTTT. Protein product: CASSSRGTGKNSPLHF.

The table lists this clone with a few counts. The chain combines TRBV19 with TRBJ1-6, with D uncertain. V dropped 0 bases and J dropped 10 bases, with 16 bases sitting between them. The CDR3 contains 16 residues. Germline V gene lookup returns CDR1 LNHDA and CDR2 SQIVND (reference sequence). The CDR3 sequence: CASSIDWRKMGSPLHF. The CDR3 DNA is TGTGCCAGTAGTATAGATTGGAGGAAGATGGGGTCACCCCTCCACTTT.

The rearrangement uses TRBV25-1 and TRBJ2-2, with D uncertain. Trimming took 3 bases from V and 7 from J, leaving 6 bases between them. The CDR3 runs 12 residues. In germline, CDR1 is MGHDK, CDR2 SYGVNS. The DNA of the CDR3 is TGTGCCAGCAGTGATAGCCTCGGGGAGCTGTTTTTT. This codes for CASSDSLGELFF.

This clone was found once. The chain employs TRBV7-2 and TRBJ1-2; tentatively, D is TRBD1 (6 bases). The CDR3 consists of 13 residues. Between the trimmed V and J ends, which lost 6 bases and 2 bases, there was a span of 10 bases. Germline CDR1 reads SGHTA; CDR2 reads FQGNSA. This CDR3 is CASSITGNYGYTF. In nucleotides, the CDR3 is TGTGCCAGCAGTATAACAGGGAACTATGGCTACACCTTC.

This chain uses TRBV7-2 with TRBJ1-1; TRBD1 aligns across 9 bases. CDR1 and CDR2 from the germline V gene are SGHTA and FQGNSA. The CDR3 totals 13 residues. Trimming cost V 5 bases and J 8 bases; bases outside gene matches: 6. The CDR3 loop reads CASSPGTGREAFF. DNA of the CDR3: TGTGCCAGCAGCCCCGGGACAGGGAGAGAAGCTTTCTTT.